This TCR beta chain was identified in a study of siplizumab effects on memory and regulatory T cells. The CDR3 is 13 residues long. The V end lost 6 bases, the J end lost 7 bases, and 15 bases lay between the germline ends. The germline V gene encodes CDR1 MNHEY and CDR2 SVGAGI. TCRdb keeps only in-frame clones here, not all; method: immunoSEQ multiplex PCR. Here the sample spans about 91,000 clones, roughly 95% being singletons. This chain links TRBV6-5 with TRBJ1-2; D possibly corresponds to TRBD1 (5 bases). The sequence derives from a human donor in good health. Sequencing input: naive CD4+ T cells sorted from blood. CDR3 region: CASSAAQGLGYTF. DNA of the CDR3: TGTGCCAGCAGCGCGGCCCAGGGACTTGGCTACACCTTC.